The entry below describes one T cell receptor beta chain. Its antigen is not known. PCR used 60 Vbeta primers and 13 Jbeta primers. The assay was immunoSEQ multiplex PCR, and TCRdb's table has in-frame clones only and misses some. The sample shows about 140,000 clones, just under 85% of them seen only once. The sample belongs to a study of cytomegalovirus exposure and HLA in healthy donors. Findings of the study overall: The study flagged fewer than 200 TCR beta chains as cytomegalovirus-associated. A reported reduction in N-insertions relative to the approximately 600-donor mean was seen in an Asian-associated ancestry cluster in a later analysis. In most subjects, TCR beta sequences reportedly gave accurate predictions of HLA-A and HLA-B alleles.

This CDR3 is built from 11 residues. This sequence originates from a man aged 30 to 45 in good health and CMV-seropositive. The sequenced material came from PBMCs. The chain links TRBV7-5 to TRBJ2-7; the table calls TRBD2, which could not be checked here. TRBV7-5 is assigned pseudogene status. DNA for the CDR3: TGTGTCTGCCCGGGGTGTGGCGAGCAGTACTTC. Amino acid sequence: CVCPGCGEQYF.